The source of this TCR beta chain is a study of T cells in Graves' hyperthyroidism and ophthalmopathy. What was amplified from RNA transcripts were TCR beta CDR3 regions. HTBI primers drove first-round RT-PCR of the TCR CDR3. One entry per CDR3 protein results from TCRdb running MiXCR on the multiplex PCR reads. The sample lists hundreds of thousands of distinct CDR3 sequences; approximately 14% were seen once. This clonotype occurred a few times. CDR3 size: 16 residues. Trimming cost V 6 bases and J 5 bases; bases outside gene matches: 11. Germline V gene sequence: CDR1 MDHEN, CDR2 SYDVKM. The TCR comes from a middle-aged woman with Graves' ophthalmopathy. This chain connects TRBV28 to TRBJ2-2; 8 bases match TRBD1. Sequencing used blood. The CDR3 coding sequence is TGTGCCAGCAGGGGACGACAGGGGCCCCGAACCGGGGAGCTGTTTTTT. Translated, it gives CASRGRQGPRTGELFF. The variable domain in full, completed from reference TRBV28 and TRBJ2-2, reads DVKVTQSSRYLVKRTGEKVFLECVQDMDHENMFWYRQDPGLGLRLIYFSYDVKMKEKGDIPEGYSVSREKKERFSLILESASTNQTSMYLCASRGRQGPRTGELFFGEGSRLTVL.